These 13 T cell receptor beta chains originate from one sample sequenced in a study of blood T cell repertoires in COVID-19. Assay used: immunoSEQ multiplex PCR; TCRdb lists only in-frame clones, some missing. Among around 180,000 clones listed, around 87% were seen once. Source material: peripheral blood. The receptors were gathered from a man aged 40-50 years with active or convalescent COVID-19.

This rearrangement joins TRBV7-2 to TRBJ1-5, with D unclear. This CDR3 comprises 13 residues. The germline V and J ends were trimmed by 5 bases and 1 base, with 6 bases remaining between them. Looked up from germline, CDR1 is SGHTA and CDR2 is FQGNSA. CDR3 DNA sequence: TGTGCCAGCAGCCAAAGCAGCAATCAGCCCCAGCATTTT. Translated, it gives CASSQSSNQPQHF. The full variable domain, completed using reference TRBV7-2 and TRBJ1-5, is GAGVSQSPSNKVTEKGKDVELRCDPISGHTALYWYRQSLGQGLEFLIYFQGNSAPDKSGLPSDRFSAERTGGSVSTLTIQRTQQEDSAVYLCASSQSSNQPQHFGDGTRLSIL.

The chain combines TRBV27 with TRBJ2-7; no clear D gene. Germline V gives CDR1 MNHEY, CDR2 SMNVEV (reference sequence). The length of the CDR3 is 13 residues. Trimming took off 5 bases at V and 3 bases at J, with 11 bases between the two ends. CDR3 region: CASSPFPGYEQYF. CDR3 DNA: TGTGCCAGCAGTCCCTTCCCCGGCTACGAGCAGTACTTC.

The chain uses TRBV30 and TRBJ2-2; D gene unclear. Germline values: CDR1 GTSNPN, CDR2 SVGIG (reference sequence). The CDR3 has 15 amino acids. V dropped 0 bases and J dropped 5 bases, with 13 bases sitting between them. The chain's CDR3 is CAWSVQPLLTGELFF. CDR3 nucleotides: TGTGCCTGGAGTGTACAGCCCCTTCTAACCGGGGAGCTGTTTTTT. Drawing the rest from reference TRBV30 and TRBJ2-2, the complete variable domain is SQTIHQWPATLVQPVGSPLSLECTVEGTSNPNLYWYRQAAGRGLQLLFYSVGIGQISSEVPQNLSASRPQDRQFILSSKKLLLSDSGFYLCAWSVQPLLTGELFFGEGSRLTVL.

The CDR3 here is CASSPSWSGVTDTQYF. The CDR3 DNA follows: TGTGCCAGCAGTCCCTCATGGAGCGGGGTAACAGATACGCAGTATTTT. This rearrangement joins TRBV28 to TRBJ2-3; 7 nucleotides line up with TRBD2. The CDR3 totals 16 residues. The junction had 11 bases not matched to a gene; V was cut back by 5 bases and J by 3 bases. Per the germline V gene, CDR1 is MDHEN and CDR2 is SYDVKM.

This clone was observed a single time. This chain joins TRBV6-4 and TRBJ1-5; 12 bases are shared with TRBD1. The CDR3 is made up of 15 amino acids. CDR1 is MRHNA, CDR2 SNTAGT, per germline. Trimming removed 10 bases from V and 5 bases from J; junction bases left unmatched: 9. CDR3 loop: CATQGTGGLDQPQHF. CDR3 coding DNA: TGTGCCACCCAAGGGACAGGGGGCCTTGATCAGCCCCAGCATTTT.

This clone was picked up a small number of times. J is TRBJ1-1 and V is TRBV14; 8 positions agree with TRBD1. The CDR3 is 16 residues long. Germline CDR1 reads SGHDN; CDR2 reads FVKESK. The V gene end was trimmed by 3 bases and the J gene end by 0 bases; junction bases not matched to a gene: 6. CDR3 sequence reads: CASSHGRTGMNTEAFF. In DNA, the CDR3 is TGTGCCAGCAGCCACGGCCGGACAGGGATGAACACTGAAGCTTTCTTT. Supplemented by reference TRBV14 and TRBJ1-1, the full variable domain reads EAGVTQFPSHSVIEKGQTVTLRCDPISGHDNLYWYRRVMGKEIKFLLHFVKESKQDESGMPNNRFLAERTGGTYSTLKVQPAELEDSGVYFCASSHGRTGMNTEAFFGQGTRLTVV.

The J gene is TRBJ2-3, the V gene TRBV7-9, with D maybe TRBD2 (6 bases). This CDR3 has 15 amino acids. CDR1 is SEHNR and CDR2 is FQNEAQ in the germline V gene (reference sequence). Trimming took 5 bases from V and 1 from J, leaving 13 bases between them. CDR3 in amino acids: CASSNSGGGTDTQYF. The CDR3 DNA is TGTGCCAGCAGCAATAGCGGTGGCGGCACAGATACGCAGTATTTT.

In DNA, the CDR3 is TGTGCCAGCAGAAGGCAACGGAGGGGGCGAACCGGGGAGCTGTTTTTT. Its protein product is CASRRQRRGRTGELFF. V and J are TRBV28 and TRBJ2-2, with a tentative D call TRBD1 (7 bases). Trimming removed 6 bases from V and 5 bases from J, with 19 bases in between. Germline V gene sequence: CDR1 MDHEN, CDR2 SYDVKM. The CDR3 contains 16 residues.

V gene TRBV6-5 combines with J gene TRBJ1-2; no definite D call. Trimming pared 4 bases from V and 6 bases from J, leaving 18 bases between. The length of the CDR3 is 15 residues. Germline V gene sequence: CDR1 MNHEY, CDR2 SVGAGI. CDR3 nucleotide sequence: TGTGCCAGCAGTTTTCGTAACGCGGAGCGGAATGGCTACACCTTC. This translates into CASSFRNAERNGYTF.

J is TRBJ2-1 and V is TRBV5-1; 9 nucleotides agree with TRBD1. Looked up from germline, CDR1 is SGHRS and CDR2 is YFSETQ. J was trimmed by 6 bases and V by 3 bases; bases with no gene match: 10. The CDR3 runs to 16 residues. The CDR3 reads CASSSLGTGIRNEQFF. DNA for the CDR3: TGCGCCAGCAGCTCTTTAGGGACAGGGATTCGCAATGAGCAGTTCTTC.

This clone was detected only once. The rearrangement joins TRBV29-1 to TRBJ1-1; TRBD1 might be the D (5 bases). CDR3 length: 16 residues. The germline V and J ends were trimmed by 4 bases and 1 base, with 19 bases remaining between them. The germline V gene has CDR1 SQVTM and CDR2 ANQGSEA. The CDR3 DNA sequence: TGCAGCGTTGGTATGCGGTGGGGGGACCCGAACACTGAAGCTTTCTTT. This sequence encodes CSVGMRWGDPNTEAFF.

The V and J genes are TRBV7-9 and TRBJ2-1; 7 bases are a match to TRBD1. The CDR3 is made up of 13 amino acids. Germline V lookup: CDR1 SEHNR, CDR2 FQNEAQ (reference sequence). Trimming took 5 bases from V and 5 from J; bases not matched to a gene: 3. CDR3 residues: CASSVDRNNEQFF. As DNA, the CDR3 is TGTGCCAGCAGCGTGGACAGGAACAATGAGCAGTTCTTC.

The V call is TRBV2, the J call TRBJ1-4, with unresolved D. Trimming cost V 4 bases and J 5 bases, with 5 bases left between them. Germline lookup yields CDR1 SNHLY and CDR2 FYNNEI. This CDR3 spans 12 amino acids. The CDR3 spells CASSVENEKLFF. CDR3 bases: TGTGCCAGCAGTGTAGAGAATGAAAAACTGTTTTTT.